This entry lists 30 T cell receptor beta chains sequenced from one sample in a study of control samples from healthy donors and cancer patients. The assay was immunoSEQ multiplex PCR, and TCRdb's table has in-frame clones only and misses some. The sample lists approximately 150,000 clones, 80% to 90% occurring once. The sample comprised blood. These TCRs come from a man aged 18 to 30 in good health.

This rearrangement joins TRBV6-5 to TRBJ1-5; D is possibly TRBD1 (5 bases). The germline gives CDR1 MNHEY, CDR2 SVGAGI. V was pared by 6 bases and J by 3 bases, with 9 bases between. This CDR3 spans 13 amino acids. This chain's CDR3 is CASSRGYNQPQHF. CDR3 DNA sequence: TGTGCCAGCAGCCGGGGGTACAATCAGCCCCAGCATTTT.

This clone appeared a few times. The V call is TRBV24-1, the J call TRBJ1-1; D uncertain. Germline CDR1 is KGHDR and CDR2 is SFDVKD. Trimming stripped 10 bases from V and 1 base from J, with 12 bases between. The CDR3 consists of 13 residues. CDR3 in DNA: TGTGCCACGCGTAAGGGTTGGAACACTGAAGCTTTCTTT. It codes for CATRKGWNTEAFF.

The chain carries TRBV10-3 and TRBJ1-1; weak D call: TRBD1 (5 bases). This CDR3 has 14 amino acids. Germline-derived CDR1 and CDR2 are ENHRY and SYGVKD. The V and J ends lost 7 bases and 2 bases respectively, with 14 bases between them. This CDR3 is CAINQGWGNTEAFF. CDR3 in DNA: TGTGCCATCAATCAGGGTTGGGGAAACACTGAAGCTTTCTTT.

This chain joins TRBV5-6 and TRBJ1-2, with a tentative D call TRBD1 (5 bases). The CDR3 spans 14 residues. CDR1 and CDR2 (germline): SGHDT, YYEEEE. Deletions cut 2 bases from V and 4 bases from J, with 12 bases between. DNA for the CDR3: TGTGCCAGCAGCTTCCTCCGGGACGGCTATGGCTACACCTTC. The encoded protein is CASSFLRDGYGYTF. Full variable domain (outside the CDR3, taken from reference TRBV5-6 and TRBJ1-2): DAGVTQSPTHLIKTRGQQVTLRCSPKSGHDTVSWYQQALGQGPQFIFQYYEEEERQRGNFPDRFSGHQFPNYSSELNVNALLLGDSALYLCASSFLRDGYGYTFGSGTRLTVV.

A word on this clone: A junction boundary mismatches the germline segment, possibly from a read error. The chain carries TRBV6-1 and TRBJ2-7, with no clear D. This CDR3 has 14 residues. Germline V lookup: CDR1 MNHNS, CDR2 SASEGT. The chain's CDR3 is CASSDRQASDEQYF. The CDR3 nucleotides read TGTGCCAGCAGTGACAGGCAGGCCTCCGACGAGCAGTACTTC.

This clone has a handful of counts. Written as DNA, the CDR3 is TGTGCCAGTAGTAACCGCCTCCCCAGGAGCTCCTATAATTCACCCCTCCACTTT. Encoded protein: CASSNRLPRSSYNSPLHF. The V and J genes are TRBV19 and TRBJ1-6; D ambiguous. The CDR3 covers 18 residues. CDR1 and CDR2 (germline): LNHDA, SQIVND (reference sequence). The ends were cut back, 4 bases at V and 0 bases at J, with 16 bases in the middle.

The chain has TRBV2 and TRBJ2-7, with TRBD1 identical over 8 bases. V lost 8 bases, J lost 7 bases, and 10 bases stayed unmatched. Germline lookup yields CDR1 SNHLY and CDR2 FYNNEI. This CDR3 spans 13 amino acids. The CDR3 DNA follows: TGTGCCAGCGGACAGGGATCCTCTTGGGAGCAGTACTTC. Residues: CASGQGSSWEQYF. Variable domain in full (rest from reference TRBV2 and TRBJ2-7): EPEVTQTPSHQVTQMGQEVILRCVPISNHLYFYWYRQILGQKVEFLVSFYNNEISEKSEIFDDQFSVERPDGSNFTLKIRSTKLEDSAMYFCASGQGSSWEQYFGPGTRLTVT.

In this sample, this clone turned up once. The CDR3 nucleotides are TGCGCCAGCAGCTTAAGGGGACAGCAAGAGACCCAGTACTTC. Translating gives CASSLRGQQETQYF. This chain connects TRBV5-1 to TRBJ2-5; 7 bases are a match to TRBD1. CDR1 SGHRS and CDR2 YFSETQ come from the germline V gene. Trimming at V came to 2 bases and at J to 2 bases, leaving 3 bases not matched to a gene. The CDR3 is made up of 14 amino acids. Complete variable domain (other parts from reference TRBV5-1 and TRBJ2-5): KAGVTQTPRYLIKTRGQQVTLSCSPISGHRSVSWYQQTPGQGLQFLFEYFSETQRNKGNFPGRFSGRQFSNSRSEMNVSTLELGDSALYLCASSLRGQQETQYFGPGTRLLVL.

This clone has just a few counts. The chain uses TRBV28 and TRBJ1-1; D remains ambiguous. V lost 4 bases to trimming and J lost 3 bases, with 12 bases between them. Germline V lookup: CDR1 MDHEN, CDR2 SYDVKM. This CDR3 spans 14 amino acids. The CDR3 spells CASSSMRSYTEAFF. The CDR3 DNA sequence: TGTGCCAGCAGTTCTATGAGGTCCTACACTGAAGCTTTCTTT. Full variable domain (outside the CDR3, taken from reference TRBV28 and TRBJ1-1): DVKVTQSSRYLVKRTGEKVFLECVQDMDHENMFWYRQDPGLGLRLIYFSYDVKMKEKGDIPEGYSVSREKKERFSLILESASTNQTSMYLCASSSMRSYTEAFFGQGTRLTVV.

This chain's CDR3 is CASTATGLKGYTF. As DNA, the CDR3 is TGTGCCAGCACCGCAACAGGGTTAAAAGGCTACACCTTC. The V and J genes are TRBV27 and TRBJ1-2; D may be TRBD1 (6 bases). V lost 7 bases and J lost 8, with 17 bases in between. The length of the CDR3 is 13 residues. In germline, CDR1 is MNHEY, CDR2 SMNVEV (reference sequence).

CDR3 in DNA: TGTGCCAGCAGCTTACCGGGGTTGGATAGCTACACCTTC. The encoded protein is CASSLPGLDSYTF. V gene TRBV11-2 combines with J gene TRBJ1-2; D ambiguous. Trimming cost V 2 bases and J 9 bases, with 13 bases left between them. CDR3 length equals 13 residues. Germline CDR1 and CDR2: SGHAT and FQNNGV.

Turning to this clone: Other DNA sequences within the sample encode an identical CDR3. The chain joins TRBV2 to TRBJ2-5; no clear D gene. The CDR3 covers 10 residues. Germline CDR1 is SNHLY and CDR2 is FYNNEI. Trimming shortened V by 3 bases and J by 5 bases, and 1 base separated the two germline ends. CDR3 in amino acids: CASSEETQYF. CDR3 sequence (DNA): TGTGCCAGCAGTGAGGAGACCCAGTACTTC.

The V and J genes are TRBV5-6 and TRBJ2-7, with a possible D match to TRBD2 (5 bases). Looked up from germline, CDR1 is SGHDT and CDR2 is YYEEEE. Trimming shortened V by 2 bases and J by 4 bases, and 10 bases separated the two germline ends. This CDR3 is built from 13 residues. CDR3 in amino acids: CASSFVGVYEQYF. The DNA for the CDR3 is TGTGCCAGCAGCTTCGTGGGAGTATACGAGCAGTACTTC.

The chain employs TRBV4-3 and TRBJ2-2; 13 nucleotides agree with TRBD2. The CDR3 is 17 residues long. The V gene end was trimmed by 4 bases and the J gene end by 3 bases; junction bases not matched to a gene: 5. From germline, CDR1 is LGHNA and CDR2 YSLEER. CDR3 region: CASSPSLAGGHTGELFF. The DNA for the CDR3 is TGCGCCAGCAGCCCGTCACTAGCGGGGGGGCACACCGGGGAGCTGTTTTTT.

CDR3 protein: CASSLVPGAEEKLFF. The CDR3 DNA follows: TGTGCCAGCAGCTTAGTCCCGGGCGCGGAAGAAAAACTGTTTTTT. J is TRBJ1-4 and V is TRBV11-2; D unresolved. Trimming took off 1 base at V and 8 bases at J, with 14 bases between the two ends. Germline values: CDR1 SGHAT, CDR2 FQNNGV. The CDR3 is 15 residues long. Looking up the rest from reference TRBV11-2 and TRBJ1-4 gives the full variable domain: EAGVAQSPRYKIIEKRQSVAFWCNPISGHATLYWYQQILGQGPKLLIQFQNNGVVDDSQLPKDRFSAERLKGVDSTLKIQPAKLEDSAVYLCASSLVPGAEEKLFFGSGTQLSVL.

The V gene is TRBV7-3, the J gene TRBJ1-2, with 7 bases aligning to TRBD1. The V gene's germline CDR1 is SGHTA and CDR2 FQGTGA. The J segment lost 0 bases and the V segment lost 2 bases, leaving 3 bases of the junction unmatched. The CDR3 totals 15 residues. The CDR3, as DNA: TGTGCCAGCAGCTTACAGGGGGACACTAACTATGGCTACACCTTC. Its protein is CASSLQGDTNYGYTF.

The rearrangement uses TRBV21-1 and TRBJ1-2. TRBV21-1 corresponds to a pseudogene. This CDR3 has 13 amino acids. DNA of the CDR3: TGTGCCAGCAGCAAGAGGGGGGCAGGGGGCTACACCTTC. Amino acid sequence: CASSKRGAGGYTF.

The rearrangement links TRBV30 to TRBJ1-2; D is ambiguous. CDR3 size: 14 residues. Germline loops: CDR1 GTSNPN, CDR2 SVGIG (reference sequence). The V end lost 4 bases, the J end lost 1 base, and 13 bases lay between the germline ends. The CDR3 DNA follows: TGTGCCTGGACTGGCGTACCGTATAACTATGGCTACACCTTC. Translation: CAWTGVPYNYGYTF. The full variable domain, its missing parts supplied by reference TRBV30 and TRBJ1-2, is SQTIHQWPATLVQPVGSPLSLECTVEGTSNPNLYWYRQAAGRGLQLLFYSVGIGQISSEVPQNLSASRPQDRQFILSSKKLLLSDSGFYLCAWTGVPYNYGYTFGSGTRLTVV.

J is TRBJ1-2 and V is TRBV19, with 11 bases aligning to TRBD1. Germline V gene data show CDR1 as LNHDA and CDR2 as SQIVND (reference sequence). V was clipped by 5 bases and J by 7 bases; unmatched bases: 6. The CDR3 has 14 residues. The CDR3 DNA is TGTGCCAGTAGTCTTGGACAGGGGGCCACTGGCTACACCTTC. Amino acids: CASSLGQGATGYTF. The variable domain in full, completed from reference TRBV19 and TRBJ1-2, reads DGGITQSPKYLFRKEGQNVTLSCEQNLNHDAMYWYRQDPGQGLRLIYYSQIVNDFQKGDIAEGYSVSREKKESFPLTVTSAQKNPTAFYLCASSLGQGATGYTFGSGTRLTVV.

The chain is built from TRBV29-1 and TRBJ2-7; the D gene is possibly TRBD2 (6 bases). Germline V gives CDR1 SQVTM, CDR2 ANQGSEA. This CDR3 spans 11 amino acids. V lost 8 bases and J lost 7, with 15 bases in between. CDR3 bases: TGCAGCTCATCGGAGGGTAAGGAGCAGTACTTC. This codes for CSSSEGKEQYF.

The gene calls are TRBV5-6 and TRBJ2-1; D might be TRBD1 (6 bases). Trimming removed 0 bases from V and 4 bases from J, with 14 bases in between. CDR3 length: 16 residues. Germline values: CDR1 SGHDT, CDR2 YYEEEE. CDR3 sequence (DNA): TGTGCCAGCAGCTTGGGGGGGCGGAGGTCTTACAATGAGCAGTTCTTC. Encoded protein: CASSLGGRRSYNEQFF.

The chain links TRBV4-1 to TRBJ2-2, with a tentative D call TRBD1 (6 bases). V dropped 4 bases and J dropped 0 bases, with 21 bases sitting between them. CDR1 is MGHRA, CDR2 YSYEKL, per germline. The CDR3 spans 19 residues. CDR3 DNA sequence: TGCGCCAGCAGCCGAGAGACCCAGGGGCTAAGCTCGAACACCGGGGAGCTGTTTTTT. Translating it yields CASSRETQGLSSNTGELFF.

CDR3 sequence (DNA): TGCAGCGTCGTTGACAGGGGGCAACCCAACACCTTCTACGAGCAGTACTTC. Translated: CSVVDRGQPNTFYEQYF. V and J are TRBV29-1 and TRBJ2-7; 10 bases map to TRBD1. Germline values: CDR1 SQVTM, CDR2 ANQGSEA. Trimming at V came to 6 bases and at J to 3 bases, leaving 17 bases not matched to a gene. There are 17 residues in the CDR3.

This clone was seen a few times. The chain carries TRBV24-1 and TRBJ1-5; 9 positions agree with TRBD1. CDR3 length equals 17 residues. Losses at the gene ends were 3 bases for V and 0 bases for J; bases not matched to a gene: 5. Germline V gene sequence: CDR1 KGHDR, CDR2 SFDVKD. CDR3: CATSDPATGGSNQPQHF. CDR3 DNA: TGTGCCACCAGTGATCCCGCGACAGGGGGTAGCAATCAGCCCCAGCATTTT.

This rearrangement joins TRBV6-5 to TRBJ2-7, with TRBD2 as a possible D gene (5 bases). CDR1 MNHEY and CDR2 SVGAGI come from the germline V gene. V dropped 8 bases and J dropped 3 bases, with 17 bases sitting between them. This CDR3 is 14 amino acids long. As DNA, the CDR3 is TGTGCCAGCTATGCAATAGGGAGAGGCTACGAGCAGTACTTC. This encodes CASYAIGRGYEQYF.

The chain has TRBV7-3 and TRBJ1-2, with 8 bases lining up with TRBD1. The CDR3 runs 13 residues. Trimming at V came to 6 bases and at J to 6 bases, leaving 6 bases not matched to a gene. Germline V gives CDR1 SGHTA, CDR2 FQGTGA. The CDR3 bases are TGTGCCAGCAGTCATGACAGGGGTGATGGCTACACCTTC. Protein: CASSHDRGDGYTF.

The rearrangement uses TRBV4-1 and TRBJ1-2, with 7 bases aligning to TRBD1. Germline-derived CDR1 and CDR2 are MGHRA and YSYEKL. Trimming took 0 bases from V and 2 from J; bases not matched to a gene: 9. The CDR3 sequence is 17 residues long. CDR3 sequence: CASSQELRARGNYGYTF. CDR3 nucleotides: TGCGCCAGCAGCCAAGAGTTGAGGGCCAGGGGGAACTATGGCTACACCTTC.

CDR3 bases: TGTGCCAGCAGCCCCAGTACGAACCGCAATCAGCCCCAGCATTTT. Translating it yields CASSPSTNRNQPQHF. The chain links TRBV5-6 to TRBJ1-5; D gene unclear. The CDR3 extends over 15 amino acids. In germline, CDR1 is SGHDT, CDR2 YYEEEE. Trimming shortened V by 4 bases and J by 2 bases, and 13 bases separated the two germline ends.

V is TRBV4-3 and J is TRBJ2-6; a weak D match, TRBD2 (5 bases). V was trimmed by 0 bases and J by 1 base, leaving 7 bases between them. Per germline, CDR1 LGHNA and CDR2 YSLEER. The CDR3 covers 16 residues. The DNA for the CDR3 is TGCGCCAGCAGCCAAGACGCGGGTTCTGGGGCCAACGTCCTGACTTTC. Its protein product is CASSQDAGSGANVLTF.

This CDR3 reads CASSSQGTYEQYF. CDR3 sequence (DNA): TGTGCCAGCAGTTCACAGGGGACCTACGAGCAGTACTTC. The rearrangement joins TRBV28 to TRBJ2-7; 7 bases line up with TRBD1. V trimming: 4 bases; J trimming: 2 bases; junction bases outside the gene matches: 2. CDR1 and CDR2 (germline): MDHEN, SYDVKM. The CDR3 loop spans 13 amino acids. The whole variable domain, remainder taken from reference TRBV28 and TRBJ2-7, is DVKVTQSSRYLVKRTGEKVFLECVQDMDHENMFWYRQDPGLGLRLIYFSYDVKMKEKGDIPEGYSVSREKKERFSLILESASTNQTSMYLCASSSQGTYEQYFGPGTRLTVT.